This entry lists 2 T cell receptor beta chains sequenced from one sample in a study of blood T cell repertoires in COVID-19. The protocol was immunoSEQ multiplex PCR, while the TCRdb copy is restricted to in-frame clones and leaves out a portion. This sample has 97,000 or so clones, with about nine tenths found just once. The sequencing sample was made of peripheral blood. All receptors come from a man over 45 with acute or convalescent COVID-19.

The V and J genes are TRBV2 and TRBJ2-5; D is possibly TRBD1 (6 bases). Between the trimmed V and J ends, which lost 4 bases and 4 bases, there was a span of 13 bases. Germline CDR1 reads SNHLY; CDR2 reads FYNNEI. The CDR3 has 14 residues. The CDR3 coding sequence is TGTGCCAGCAGTGTCAGGGAAGGGGGAGAGACCCAGTACTTC. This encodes CASSVREGGETQYF.

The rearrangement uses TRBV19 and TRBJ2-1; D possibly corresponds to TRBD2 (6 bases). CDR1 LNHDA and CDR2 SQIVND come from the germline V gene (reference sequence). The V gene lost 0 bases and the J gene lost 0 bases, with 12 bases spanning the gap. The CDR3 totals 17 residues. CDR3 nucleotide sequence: TGTGCCAGTAGTATAGAGCAGGACTACCGCTCCTACAATGAGCAGTTCTTC. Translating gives CASSIEQDYRSYNEQFF. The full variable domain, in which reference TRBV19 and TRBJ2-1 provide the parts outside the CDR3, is DGGITQSPKYLFRKEGQNVTLSCEQNLNHDAMYWYRQDPGQGLRLIYYSQIVNDFQKGDIAEGYSVSREKKESFPLTVTSAQKNPTAFYLCASSIEQDYRSYNEQFFGPGTRLTVL.